The 14 T cell receptor beta chains reported below all come from one sample, sequenced in a study of blood T cell repertoires in COVID-19. Generated by immunoSEQ multiplex PCR, the TCRdb table keeps only in-frame clones and is missing some. This sample yields some 80,000 clones, of which 86% are seen a single time; roughly a sixth belongs to the top ten. Sequenced: peripheral blood. These receptors originate from a human donor in a cohort sampled during active COVID-19.

J is TRBJ1-2 and V is TRBV7-3; 9 bases line up with TRBD1. With V trimmed by 4 bases and J by 6 bases, 12 bases remained unmatched. CDR1 and CDR2 from the germline V gene are SGHTA and FQGTGA. The CDR3 runs to 16 residues. This chain's CDR3 is CASSSTGAGDRDGYTF. The CDR3 DNA reads TGTGCCAGCAGCTCTACGGGCGCGGGGGACAGGGATGGCTACACCTTC.

V is TRBV2 and J is TRBJ1-6, with 9 bases fitting TRBD1. Germline V gene data show CDR1 as SNHLY and CDR2 as FYNNEI. After removal of 7 bases from V and 8 bases from J, the junction contained 9 bases not matched to a gene. This CDR3 is 15 amino acids long. As DNA, the CDR3 is TGTGCCAGCATCTCACAGGGGGCGATTGATTCACCCCTCCACTTT. It codes for CASISQGAIDSPLHF. The whole variable domain, filled in from reference TRBV2 and TRBJ1-6, reads EPEVTQTPSHQVTQMGQEVILRCVPISNHLYFYWYRQILGQKVEFLVSFYNNEISEKSEIFDDQFSVERPDGSNFTLKIRSTKLEDSAMYFCASISQGAIDSPLHFGNGTRLTVT.

The chain couples TRBV9 to TRBJ2-2; a possible D gene is TRBD1 (5 bases). Trimming stripped 2 bases from V and 2 bases from J, with 10 bases between. Per the germline V gene, CDR1 is SGDLS and CDR2 is YYNGEE. The CDR3 has 15 residues. In nucleotides, the CDR3 is TGTGCCAGCAGCGTGGGGCAGGACAACACCGGGGAGCTGTTTTTT. Protein product: CASSVGQDNTGELFF.

The rearrangement joins TRBV2 to TRBJ2-3; 14 nucleotides agree with TRBD2. This CDR3 comprises 16 residues. Germline CDR1 is SNHLY and CDR2 is FYNNEI. V lost 6 bases to trimming and J lost 4 bases; unmatched junction nucleotides: 6. The CDR3, as DNA: TGTGCCAGCAGGGCCGGACTAGCGGGAGGATCAGATACGCAGTATTTT. It translates to CASRAGLAGGSDTQYF.

This clone has only one observation. This chain links TRBV7-3 with TRBJ2-1, with D perhaps TRBD2 (6 bases). The CDR3 sequence is 12 residues long. V lost 6 bases to trimming and J lost 5 bases, with 8 bases between them. Germline V gene sequence: CDR1 SGHTA, CDR2 FQGTGA. CDR3 region: CASRLADNEQFF. The CDR3 bases are TGTGCCAGCAGGTTAGCGGACAATGAGCAGTTCTTC.

V usage is TRBV7-2 and J usage is TRBJ2-3, with 7 bases that match TRBD2. CDR1 is SGHTA, CDR2 FQGNSA, per germline. V dropped 1 base and J dropped 2; count of bases not matched to a gene: 9. CDR3 length equals 17 residues. CDR3: CASSLEYSGGPTDTQYF. DNA for the CDR3: TGTGCCAGCAGCTTAGAATATTCGGGAGGTCCCACAGATACGCAGTATTTT.

The rearrangement uses TRBV4-1 and TRBJ1-2; D not resolved. The V and J ends lost 1 base and 3 bases respectively, with 6 bases between them. This CDR3 is 13 amino acids long. Looked up from germline, CDR1 is MGHRA and CDR2 is YSYEKL. The CDR3 reads CASSQGVDYGYTF. The DNA for the CDR3 is TGCGCCAGCAGCCAAGGAGTGGACTATGGCTACACCTTC.

V is TRBV3-1 (or the pseudogene TRBV3-2) and J is TRBJ2-5, with TRBD2 as a possible D gene (5 bases). The germline V gene has CDR1 LGHDT and CDR2 YNNKEL (reference sequence). Trimming left V 5 bases short and J 5 bases short, with 12 bases between. The CDR3 totals 13 residues. The CDR3 reads CASSFREGETQYF. DNA for the CDR3: TGTGCCAGCAGCTTTCGGGAAGGGGAGACCCAGTACTTC.

V usage is TRBV7-2 and J usage is TRBJ2-7; D may be TRBD2 (8 bases). Deletions cut 4 bases from V and 2 bases from J, with 18 bases between. This CDR3 is built from 16 residues. Looked up from germline, CDR1 is SGHTA and CDR2 is FQGNSA. The CDR3 DNA is TGTGCCAGCAGCTCCGGGGGGGGACAGAACACCTACGAGCAGTACTTC. This sequence encodes CASSSGGGQNTYEQYF.

This clone was seen only a few times. This chain uses TRBV7-8 with TRBJ2-5; no clear D. Germline assignment: CDR1 SGHVS and CDR2 FQNEAQ. V lost 4 bases to trimming and J lost 7 bases, with 10 bases between them. The CDR3 is made up of 12 amino acids. Written as DNA, the CDR3 is TGTGCCAGCAGCTCGAATGCAGGGACCCAGTACTTC. Amino acids: CASSSNAGTQYF.

The J gene is TRBJ1-2, the V gene TRBV9, with a tentative D call TRBD1 (5 bases). Germline values: CDR1 SGDLS, CDR2 YYNGEE. The CDR3 covers 13 residues. With 0 bases removed from V and 8 bases from J, the gap between germline ends came to 11 bases. In nucleotides, the CDR3 is TGTGCCAGCAGCGTAGAAGGGGAACGGGGCTACACCTTC. Amino acids: CASSVEGERGYTF.

The rearrangement uses TRBV21-1 and TRBJ2-7; the table calls TRBD1, which could not be checked here. TRBV21-1 is a recognized pseudogene. The CDR3 spans 14 residues. As DNA, the CDR3 is TGTGCCAGCAGCAAAATTGGGCGGAGGACAGGTGAACTGGTC. Its translation is CASSKIGRRTGELV.

V gene TRBV19 combines with J gene TRBJ1-1; 12 bases map to TRBD1. V lost 6 bases, J lost 6 bases, and 14 bases stayed unmatched. This CDR3 is built from 17 residues. Germline V gene sequence: CDR1 LNHDA, CDR2 SQIVND (reference sequence). This chain's CDR3 is CASRSMGTGGFTAEAFF. CDR3 bases: TGTGCCAGTAGATCGATGGGGACAGGGGGCTTCACCGCTGAAGCTTTCTTT.

Only a few counts were recorded for this clone. This sequence joins TRBV6-5 and TRBJ1-4, with 8 bases that match TRBD1. Per germline, CDR1 MNHEY and CDR2 SVGAGI. This CDR3 is 13 amino acids long. V lost 10 bases to trimming and J lost 4 bases; unmatched junction nucleotides: 5. CDR3 sequence (DNA): TGTGCCACCCAGGGGGCTAATAATGAAAAACTGTTTTTT. This sequence encodes CATQGANNEKLFF.